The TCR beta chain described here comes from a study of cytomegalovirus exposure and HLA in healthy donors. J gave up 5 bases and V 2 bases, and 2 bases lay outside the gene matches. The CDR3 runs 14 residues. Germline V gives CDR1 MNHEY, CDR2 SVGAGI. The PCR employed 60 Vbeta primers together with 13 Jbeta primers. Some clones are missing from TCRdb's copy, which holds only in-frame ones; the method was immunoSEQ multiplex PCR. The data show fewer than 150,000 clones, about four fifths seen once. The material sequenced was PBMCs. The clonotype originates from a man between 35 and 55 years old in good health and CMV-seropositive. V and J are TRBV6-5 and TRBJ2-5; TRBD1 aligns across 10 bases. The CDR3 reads CASSYDRGPETQYF. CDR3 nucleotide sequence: TGTGCCAGCAGTTACGACAGGGGGCCTGAGACCCAGTACTTC.